This TCR beta chain was recovered during a study of T cell responses to AZD1222 COVID-19 vaccine. Study-wide points: Clonal diversity may have been underestimated, and the donors were mostly white British, with more females than males.

Regarding this clone: Its specificity is not known.

This table comes from immunoSEQ multiplex PCR, and its TCRdb copy is limited to in-frame clones, with some not included. The table includes 140,000 or so clones, 88% detected once. The source is an adult who received the AZD1222 COVID-19 vaccine. Material: peripheral blood, obtained 28 days after the second AZD1222 dose.

The CDR3 spells CASTSGVTEAFF. The CDR3, as DNA: TGTGCCAGCACTAGTGGGGTGACTGAAGCTTTCTTT. V is TRBV7-9 and J is TRBJ1-1, with D unresolved. The germline V and J ends were trimmed by 7 bases and 5 bases, with 11 bases remaining between them. Germline assignment: CDR1 SEHNR and CDR2 FQNEAQ (reference sequence). The CDR3 loop spans 12 amino acids.